This TCR beta chain derives from a study of radiotherapy plus CTLA-4 blockade in lung cancer (dated by TCRdb to the late 2010s). Study-wide context: Among enrolled patients, 15% to 20% had an objective response and 30% to 40% reached disease control. Overall study results and their limits: The strongest predictors of response were reported to be early dynamic shifts in blood T cell clones along with a rise in serum interferon-beta following radiation. After treatment with radiotherapy and ipilimumab, TCR clones that came from tumors expanded in the peripheral blood.

Receptors were amplified or captured by the immunoSEQ multiplex PCR assay. In its TCRdb copy, this immuneACCESS table keeps in-frame sequences only and misses some clones. Where compared with another copy, unresolved V genes explain less than half of these, and the others have no known cause. The sample table contains 90,000 to 100,000 clones; only one count was recorded for approximately 74% of them. 2.5% to 3.5% of the sample belongs to the ten largest clones. Details on this clone: Its antigen remains undetermined. No qualities accompany the bases; no much larger clone lies one base away.

The study evaluated CTLA-4 blockade (ipilimumab) given together with focal radiation therapy in patients who had chemo-refractory metastatic non-small-cell lung cancer. The receptor was isolated from a human donor with non-small cell lung cancer who had a partial response to radiotherapy plus ipilimumab. Some clones in this sample may be carry-over from other donors' samples. The sequenced sample was peripheral blood, obtained from a patient treated with radiotherapy plus ipilimumab.

The nucleotide sequence reads TGTGCCAGCAATCCGCACCGGGGGGTTGAAGCTTTCTTT. Translation gives CASNPHRGVEAFF. The chain couples TRBV27 to TRBJ1-1, with TRBD1 tentatively as D gene (5 bases match). At the junction V is shortened by 7 bases and J by 7 bases, with 16 bases in between. Reading the germline V gene (reference sequence) gives CDR1 MNHEY and CDR2 SMNVEV. The CDR3 goes from the cysteine to the phenylalanine over 13 residues. CDR3 DNA only is kept here, 39 bases in frame from base 1.